This entry is about one T cell receptor (beta chain). These data originate in a study of radiation and T cells in renal cell carcinoma. Measured with immunoSEQ multiplex PCR; TCRdb has only the in-frame clones, and not every one. The sample lists roughly 53,000 clones; approximately 80% were seen once. Described time point: baseline pretreatment blood. Treatment described: 15 Gy SBRT to primary tumor, nephrectomy 4 weeks later. Germline CDR1 MDHEN, CDR2 SYDVKM. CDR3 size: 12 residues. The V end lost 8 bases, the J end lost 3 bases, and 11 bases lay between the germline ends. The sample was blood, taken from a patient whose treatment included radiotherapy and nephrectomy. The sequence came from a woman in her seventies with renal cell carcinoma. The chain employs TRBV28 and TRBJ2-7; possible D gene TRBD1, 6 bases. The CDR3 spells CASGQTNYEQYF. CDR3 nucleotide sequence: TGTGCCAGCGGACAGACCAACTACGAGCAGTACTTC. The whole variable domain, filled in from reference TRBV28 and TRBJ2-7, reads DVKVTQSSRYLVKRTGEKVFLECVQDMDHENMFWYRQDPGLGLRLIYFSYDVKMKEKGDIPEGYSVSREKKERFSLILESASTNQTSMYLCASGQTNYEQYFGPGTRLTVT.